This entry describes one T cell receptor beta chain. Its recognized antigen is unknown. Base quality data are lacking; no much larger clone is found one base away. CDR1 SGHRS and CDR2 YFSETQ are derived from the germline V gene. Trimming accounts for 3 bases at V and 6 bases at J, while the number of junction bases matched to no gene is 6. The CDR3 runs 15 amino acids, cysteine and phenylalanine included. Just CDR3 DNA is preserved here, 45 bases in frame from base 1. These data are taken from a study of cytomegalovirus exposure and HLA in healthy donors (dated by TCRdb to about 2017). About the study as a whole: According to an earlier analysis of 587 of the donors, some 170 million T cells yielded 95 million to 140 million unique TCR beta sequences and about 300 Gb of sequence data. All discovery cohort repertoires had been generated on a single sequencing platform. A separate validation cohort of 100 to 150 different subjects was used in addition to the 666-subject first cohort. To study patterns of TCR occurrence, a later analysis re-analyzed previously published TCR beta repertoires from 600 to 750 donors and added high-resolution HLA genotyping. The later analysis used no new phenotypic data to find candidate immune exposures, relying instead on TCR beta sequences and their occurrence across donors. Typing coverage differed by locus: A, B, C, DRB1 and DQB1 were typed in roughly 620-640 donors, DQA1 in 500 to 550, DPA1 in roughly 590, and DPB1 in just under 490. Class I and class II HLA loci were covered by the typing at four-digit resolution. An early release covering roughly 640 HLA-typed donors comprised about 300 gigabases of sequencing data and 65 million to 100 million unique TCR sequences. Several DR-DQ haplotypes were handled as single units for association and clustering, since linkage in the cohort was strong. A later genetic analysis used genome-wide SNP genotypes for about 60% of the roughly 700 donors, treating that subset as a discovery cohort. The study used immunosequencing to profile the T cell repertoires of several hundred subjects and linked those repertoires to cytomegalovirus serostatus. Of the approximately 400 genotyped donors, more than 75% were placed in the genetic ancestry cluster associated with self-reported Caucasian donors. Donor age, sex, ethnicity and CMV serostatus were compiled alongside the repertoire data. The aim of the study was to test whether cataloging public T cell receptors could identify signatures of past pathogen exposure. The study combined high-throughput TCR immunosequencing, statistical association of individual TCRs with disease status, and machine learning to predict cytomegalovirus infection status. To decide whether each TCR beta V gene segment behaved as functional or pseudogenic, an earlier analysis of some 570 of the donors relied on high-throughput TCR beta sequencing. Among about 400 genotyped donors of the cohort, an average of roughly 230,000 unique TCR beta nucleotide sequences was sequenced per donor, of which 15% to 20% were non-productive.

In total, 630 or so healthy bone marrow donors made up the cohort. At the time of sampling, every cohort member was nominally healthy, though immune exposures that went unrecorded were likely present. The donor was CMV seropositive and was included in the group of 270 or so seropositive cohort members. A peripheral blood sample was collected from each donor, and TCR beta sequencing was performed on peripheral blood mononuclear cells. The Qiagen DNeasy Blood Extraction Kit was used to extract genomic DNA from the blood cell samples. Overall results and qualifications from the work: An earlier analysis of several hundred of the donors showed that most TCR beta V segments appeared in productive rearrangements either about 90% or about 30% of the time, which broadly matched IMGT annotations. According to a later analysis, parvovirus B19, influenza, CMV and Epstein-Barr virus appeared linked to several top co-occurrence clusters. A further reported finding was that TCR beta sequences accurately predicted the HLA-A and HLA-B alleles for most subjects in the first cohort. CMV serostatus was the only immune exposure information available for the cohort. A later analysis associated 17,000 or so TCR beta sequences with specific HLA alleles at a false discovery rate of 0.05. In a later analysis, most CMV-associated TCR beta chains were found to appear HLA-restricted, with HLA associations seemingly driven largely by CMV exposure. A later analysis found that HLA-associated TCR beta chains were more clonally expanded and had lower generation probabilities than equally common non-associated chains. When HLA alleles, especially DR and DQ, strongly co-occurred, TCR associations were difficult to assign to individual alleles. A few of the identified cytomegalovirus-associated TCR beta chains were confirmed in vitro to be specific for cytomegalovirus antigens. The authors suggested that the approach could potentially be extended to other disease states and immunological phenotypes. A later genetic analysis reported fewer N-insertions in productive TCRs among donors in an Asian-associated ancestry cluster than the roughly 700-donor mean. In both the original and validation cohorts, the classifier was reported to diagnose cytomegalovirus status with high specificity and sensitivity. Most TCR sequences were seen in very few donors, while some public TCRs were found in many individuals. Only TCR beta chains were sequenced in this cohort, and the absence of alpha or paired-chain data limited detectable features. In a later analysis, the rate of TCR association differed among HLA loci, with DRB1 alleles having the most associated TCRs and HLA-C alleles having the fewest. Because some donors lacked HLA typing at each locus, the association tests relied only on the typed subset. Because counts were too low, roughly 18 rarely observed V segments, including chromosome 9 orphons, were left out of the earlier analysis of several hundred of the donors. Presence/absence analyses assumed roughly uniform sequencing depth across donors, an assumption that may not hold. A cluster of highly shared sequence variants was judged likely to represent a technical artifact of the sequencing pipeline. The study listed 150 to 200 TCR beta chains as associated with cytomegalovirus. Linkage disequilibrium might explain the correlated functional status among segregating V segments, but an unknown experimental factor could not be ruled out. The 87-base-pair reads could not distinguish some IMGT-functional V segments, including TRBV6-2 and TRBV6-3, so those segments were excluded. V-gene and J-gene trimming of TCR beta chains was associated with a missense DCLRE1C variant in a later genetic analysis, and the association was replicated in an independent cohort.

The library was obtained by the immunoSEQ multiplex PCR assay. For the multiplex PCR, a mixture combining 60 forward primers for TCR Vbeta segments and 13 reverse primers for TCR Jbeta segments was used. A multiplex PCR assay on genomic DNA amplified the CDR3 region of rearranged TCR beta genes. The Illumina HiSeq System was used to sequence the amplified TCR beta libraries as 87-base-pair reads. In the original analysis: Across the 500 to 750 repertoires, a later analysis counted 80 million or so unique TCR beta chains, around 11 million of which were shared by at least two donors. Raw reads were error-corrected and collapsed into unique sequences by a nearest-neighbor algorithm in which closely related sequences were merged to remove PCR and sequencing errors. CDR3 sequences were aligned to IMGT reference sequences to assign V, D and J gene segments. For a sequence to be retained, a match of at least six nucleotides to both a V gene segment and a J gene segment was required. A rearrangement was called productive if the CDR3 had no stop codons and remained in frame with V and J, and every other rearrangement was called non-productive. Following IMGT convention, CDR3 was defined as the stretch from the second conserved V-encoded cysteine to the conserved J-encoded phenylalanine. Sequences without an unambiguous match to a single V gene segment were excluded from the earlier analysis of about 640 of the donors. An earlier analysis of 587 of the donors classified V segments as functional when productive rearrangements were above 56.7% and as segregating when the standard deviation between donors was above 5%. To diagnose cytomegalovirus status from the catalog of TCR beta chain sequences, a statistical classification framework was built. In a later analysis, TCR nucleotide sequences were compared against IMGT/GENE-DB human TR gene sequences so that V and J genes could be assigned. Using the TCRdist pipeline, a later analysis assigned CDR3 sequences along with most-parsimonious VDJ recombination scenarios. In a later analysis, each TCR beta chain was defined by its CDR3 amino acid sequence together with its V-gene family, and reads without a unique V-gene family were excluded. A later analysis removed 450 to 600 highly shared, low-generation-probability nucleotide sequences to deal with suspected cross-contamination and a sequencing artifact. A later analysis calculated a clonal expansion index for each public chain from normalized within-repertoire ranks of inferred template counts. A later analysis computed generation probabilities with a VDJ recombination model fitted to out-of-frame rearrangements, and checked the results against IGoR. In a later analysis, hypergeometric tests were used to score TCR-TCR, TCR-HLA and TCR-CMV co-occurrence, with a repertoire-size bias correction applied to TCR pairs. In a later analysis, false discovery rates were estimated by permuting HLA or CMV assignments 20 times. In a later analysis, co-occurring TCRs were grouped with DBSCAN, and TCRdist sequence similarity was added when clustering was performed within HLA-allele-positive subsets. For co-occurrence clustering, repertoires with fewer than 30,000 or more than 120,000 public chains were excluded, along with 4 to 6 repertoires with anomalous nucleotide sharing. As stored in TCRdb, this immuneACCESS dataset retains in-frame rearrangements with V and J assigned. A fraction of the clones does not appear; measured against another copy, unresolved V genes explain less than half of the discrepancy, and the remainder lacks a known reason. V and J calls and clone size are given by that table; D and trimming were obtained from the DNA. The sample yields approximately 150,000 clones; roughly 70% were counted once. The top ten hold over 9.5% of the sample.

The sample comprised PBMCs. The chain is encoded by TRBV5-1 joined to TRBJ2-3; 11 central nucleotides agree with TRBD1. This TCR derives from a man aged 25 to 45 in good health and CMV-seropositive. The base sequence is TGCGCCAGCAGCTGGGGGACAGGGGGGATGGATACGCAGTATTTT. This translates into CASSWGTGGMDTQYF.